Listed here are 21 T cell receptor beta chains from one sample, sequenced in a study of blood T cell repertoires in COVID-19. Repertoires were generated with immunoSEQ multiplex PCR, while TCRdb's copy carries only in-frame clones and drops some. The table lists approximately 240,000 clones, 65% to 90% of them singletons. The sample comprised peripheral blood. The receptors were sampled from a woman in her thirties or forties who had recovered from COVID-19.

In DNA form, the CDR3 reads TGTGCCAGCAGCCCGATCGAGGCTTCCTACGAGCAGTACTTC. It codes for CASSPIEASYEQYF. The rearrangement links TRBV3-1 (or the pseudogene TRBV3-2) to TRBJ2-7; D uncertain. Trimming removed 4 bases at V and 1 base at J, with 11 bases between. The CDR3 has 14 amino acids. Per the germline V gene, CDR1 is LGHDT and CDR2 is YNNKEL (reference sequence).

V gene TRBV6-6 combines with J gene TRBJ1-1; D call uncertain. V dropped 4 bases and J dropped 6 bases, with 15 bases sitting between them. Germline CDR1 reads MNHNY; CDR2 reads SVGAGI (reference sequence). The CDR3 totals 14 residues. Here the CDR3 reads CASSSIPRLAEAFF. The CDR3 bases are TGTGCCAGCAGTTCAATCCCGAGATTAGCTGAAGCTTTCTTT.

The genes are TRBV5-1 and TRBJ1-1; TRBD1 matches at 7 bases. The CDR3 is made up of 13 amino acids. V shed 4 bases and J 5 bases; nucleotides not matched to a gene: 5. Germline values: CDR1 SGHRS, CDR2 YFSETQ. Written as DNA, the CDR3 is TGCGCCAGCAGCCGGTCGACAGGGACTGAAGCTTTCTTT. Protein product: CASSRSTGTEAFF.

This clone was seen only once. V and J are TRBV6-2 or TRBV6-3 and TRBJ1-5, with 7 bases lining up with TRBD1. With V trimmed by 4 bases and J by 11 bases, 8 bases remained unmatched. Germline CDR1 is MNHEY and CDR2 is SVGEGT. This CDR3 region has 13 residues. The CDR3 DNA sequence: TGTGCCAGCAGTTTGGGACAGCCCGTGACCCAGCATTTT. Its translation: CASSLGQPVTQHF.

The chain is built from TRBV5-6 and TRBJ1-5, with D possibly matching TRBD1 (5 bases). This CDR3 has 14 residues. Deletions cut 1 base from V and 6 bases from J, with 11 bases between. CDR1 SGHDT and CDR2 YYEEEE come from the germline V gene. DNA for the CDR3: TGTGCCAGCAGCTTGTTGCAGGGTAGTCAGCCCCAGCATTTT. It is translated as CASSLLQGSQPQHF.

The V gene is TRBV5-6, the J gene TRBJ2-6; unclear D gene. CDR1 SGHDT and CDR2 YYEEEE come from the germline V gene. V gave up 2 bases and J gave up 0 bases, with 6 bases separating them. The CDR3 contains 15 residues. The CDR3 here is CASSFTSSGANVLTF. The CDR3 DNA sequence: TGTGCCAGCAGCTTTACAAGCTCTGGGGCCAACGTCCTGACTTTC.

This chain uses TRBV18 with TRBJ1-3; D is undetermined. Trimming removed 3 bases at V and 4 bases at J, with 13 bases between. The CDR3 is 15 amino acids. Looked up from germline, CDR1 is KGHSH and CDR2 is LQKENI. The CDR3 coding sequence is TGTGCCAGCTCACCTCTCCCGACTGAGGGAAACACCATATATTTT. Encoded protein: CASSPLPTEGNTIYF.

The V gene is TRBV6-5, the J gene TRBJ1-5, with TRBD1 identical over 7 bases. CDR1 and CDR2 (germline): MNHEY, SVGAGI. J gave up 5 bases and V 5 bases, and 6 bases lay outside the gene matches. The CDR3 sequence is 14 residues long. The CDR3 DNA is TGTGCCAGCAGTCTGGGGACAGCCGATCAGCCCCAGCATTTT. It is translated as CASSLGTADQPQHF.

In this sample, this clone turned up a few times. This chain joins TRBV11-3 and TRBJ2-1, with D unresolved. Trimming cost V 1 base and J 9 bases, with 4 bases left between them. Looked up from germline, CDR1 is SGHNT and CDR2 is YENEEA. The CDR3 loop spans 11 amino acids. The CDR3 DNA sequence: TGTGCCAGCAGCTTAGGGCTTGAGCAGTTCTTC. It is translated as CASSLGLEQFF.

This sequence joins TRBV30 and TRBJ1-2; D possibly corresponds to TRBD1 (5 bases). The germline V and J ends were trimmed by 8 bases and 2 bases, with 12 bases remaining between them. Germline V lookup: CDR1 GTSNPN, CDR2 SVGIG (reference sequence). This CDR3 comprises 12 residues. The CDR3 spells CAGNRRNYGYTF. The CDR3 DNA reads TGTGCCGGTAACAGGAGAAACTATGGCTACACCTTC.

V gene TRBV5-8 combines with J gene TRBJ2-7; TRBD1 agrees at 9 bases. The junction had 6 bases not matched to a gene; V was cut back by 2 bases and J by 6 bases. This CDR3 is built from 14 residues. The germline gives CDR1 SGHTS, CDR2 YDEGEE. The CDR3 DNA reads TGTGCCAGCAGCTTTCGGGACAGGGCCACCGAGCAGTACTTC. This translates into CASSFRDRATEQYF.

J is TRBJ1-3 and V is TRBV7-9; 8 bases fit TRBD1. The CDR3 length is 17 residues. Unmatched junction bases numbered 5, after V lost 1 base and J lost 0 bases. The germline CDR1 and CDR2 sequences are SEHNR and FQNEAQ (reference sequence). The CDR3 nucleotides read TGTGCCAGCAGCTTAGTTCAGGGGGCCAGCTCTGGAAACACCATATATTTT. Translation gives CASSLVQGASSGNTIYF.

The chain carries TRBV11-3 and TRBJ2-1, with 9 positions matching TRBD2. With 5 bases clipped from V and 3 bases from J, the junction kept 8 bases outside the gene matches. Looked up from germline, CDR1 is SGHNT and CDR2 is YENEEA. The length of the CDR3 is 16 residues. CDR3 sequence (DNA): TGTGCCAGCAGCCCGATTAGCGGGGGAGACTACAATGAGCAGTTCTTC. This gives the protein CASSPISGGDYNEQFF.

This chain uses TRBV4-3 with TRBJ2-7, with a possible D match to TRBD1 (5 bases). The ends were cut back, 0 bases at V and 4 bases at J, with 10 bases in the middle. The CDR3 has 14 residues. The V gene's germline CDR1 is LGHNA and CDR2 YSLEER. The CDR3 loop reads CASSQEGRGYEQYF. The CDR3 nucleotides read TGCGCCAGCAGCCAAGAAGGTAGGGGTTACGAGCAGTACTTC.

V and J are TRBV2 and TRBJ1-3; TRBD1 aligns across 8 bases. Germline lookup yields CDR1 SNHLY and CDR2 FYNNEI. V gave up 5 bases and J gave up 4 bases; unmatched junction bases: 7. The CDR3 sequence is 15 residues long. CDR3 region: CASSQLGQGGNTIYF. CDR3 DNA: TGTGCCAGCAGTCAACTCGGACAGGGAGGAAACACCATATATTTT.

This clone was counted a single time. CDR3 sequence: CASSLTGSGEQYF. The CDR3 DNA sequence: TGTGCCAGCAGCTTGACAGGGTCGGGCGAGCAGTACTTC. The rearrangement joins TRBV7-3 to TRBJ2-7; TRBD1 agrees at 7 bases. This CDR3 has 13 amino acids. From germline, CDR1 is SGHTA and CDR2 FQGTGA. V trimming: 3 bases; J trimming: 6 bases; junction bases outside the gene matches: 5.

The chain links TRBV12-3 or TRBV12-4 to TRBJ2-5; 8 nucleotides match TRBD1. Germline trimming cut 9 bases from V and 5 bases from J; bases unmatched to any gene: 5. The length of the CDR3 is 12 residues. CDR3 coding DNA: TGTGCCAGTAGCGACAGGGGTGAGACCCAGTACTTC. It specifies CASSDRGETQYF.

The rearrangement joins TRBV2 to TRBJ2-3; D ambiguous. The germline V gene has CDR1 SNHLY and CDR2 FYNNEI. CDR3 size: 13 residues. V lost 6 bases and J 2 bases, leaving 9 bases between the germline ends. The CDR3 protein is CASRTKLTDTQYF. In DNA, the CDR3 is TGTGCCAGCAGGACAAAGCTCACAGATACGCAGTATTTT.

V is TRBV6-6 and J is TRBJ1-5; 9 bases line up with TRBD1. The CDR3 covers 14 residues. The germline V gene has CDR1 MNHNY and CDR2 SVGAGI (reference sequence). Trimming at V came to 5 bases and at J to 4 bases, leaving 3 bases not matched to a gene. The CDR3 spells CASSETGGNQPQHF. The CDR3 coding sequence is TGTGCCAGCAGTGAGACAGGGGGGAATCAGCCCCAGCATTTT.

The chain is built from TRBV16 and TRBJ1-1; TRBD1 might be the D (5 bases). Per the germline V gene, CDR1 is KGHSY and CDR2 is FQNENV. The V gene lost 7 bases and the J gene lost 5 bases, with 23 bases spanning the gap. The CDR3 loop spans 16 amino acids. DNA for the CDR3: TGTGCCAGCAAATTATGGCGGGGGGGTATCGTGACTGAAGCTTTCTTT. This gives the protein CASKLWRGGIVTEAFF.

V is TRBV4-3 and J is TRBJ2-2, with 7 bases lining up with TRBD1. V was clipped by 3 bases and J by 0 bases; unmatched bases: 1. The CDR3 runs to 15 residues. The germline gives CDR1 LGHNA, CDR2 YSLEER. CDR3 bases: TGCGCCAGCAGCCACGGGACAGCGAACACCGGGGAGCTGTTTTTT. It codes for CASSHGTANTGELFF.